One sample yielded the 21 T cell receptor beta chains listed below, sequenced in a study of lymphopenia after photon versus proton radiotherapy. Profiled with immunoSEQ multiplex PCR; TCRdb holds only in-frame clones, not every one. The sample yields 25,000 to 35,000 clones, 94% seen once. The input for sequencing was peripheral blood, taken from a patient treated with photon-based radiotherapy. These receptor sequences come from a woman in her fifties or sixties with cholangiocarcinoma.

DNA for the CDR3: TGTGCCAGCAGCCAACTAAGGGGGCTCGGCTACACCTTC. Protein product: CASSQLRGLGYTF. The chain links TRBV14 to TRBJ1-2; 7 bases fit TRBD1. V gave up 2 bases and J gave up 8 bases; unmatched junction bases: 5. The CDR3 length is 13 residues. Germline CDR1 is SGHDN and CDR2 is FVKESK. Full variable domain (outside the CDR3, taken from reference TRBV14 and TRBJ1-2): EAGVTQFPSHSVIEKGQTVTLRCDPISGHDNLYWYRRVMGKEIKFLLHFVKESKQDESGMPNNRFLAERTGGTYSTLKVQPAELEDSGVYFCASSQLRGLGYTFGSGTRLTVV.

The chain couples TRBV29-1 to TRBJ1-1; 7 bases align to TRBD1. V was pared by 4 bases and J by 4 bases, with 6 bases of the junction left unmatched. The CDR3 loop spans 13 amino acids. Germline CDR1 and CDR2: SQVTM and ANQGSEA. This CDR3 is CSVGSGGSTEAFF. The CDR3 region has the DNA TGCAGCGTTGGATCAGGGGGTAGCACTGAAGCTTTCTTT. The full variable domain, its missing parts supplied by reference TRBV29-1 and TRBJ1-1, is SAVISQKPSRDICQRGTSLTIQCQVDSQVTMMFWYRQQPGQSLTLIATANQGSEATYESGFVIDKFPISRPNLTFSTLTVSNMSPEDSSIYLCSVGSGGSTEAFFGQGTRLTVV.

The V call is TRBV7-8, the J call TRBJ2-7, with D unclear. The CDR3 loop spans 15 amino acids. Germline CDR1 SGHVS, CDR2 FQNEAQ. V lost 6 bases to trimming and J lost 1 base, with 16 bases between them. CDR3 nucleotide sequence: TGTGCCAGCAGTTTCAGACGAGCCCCTTCCTACGAGCAGTACTTC. Translation: CASSFRRAPSYEQYF. The full variable domain, rest sourced from reference TRBV7-8 and TRBJ2-7, is GAGVSQSPRYKVAKRGQDVALRCDPISGHVSLFWYQQALGQGPEFLTYFQNEAQLDKSGLPSDRFFAERPEGSVSTLKIQRTQQEDSAVYLCASSFRRAPSYEQYFGPGTRLTVT.

The rearrangement links TRBV7-2 to TRBJ2-7; perhaps D is TRBD1 or TRBD2 (5 bases each). The CDR3 sequence is 15 residues long. V lost 2 bases to trimming and J lost 0 bases, with 11 bases between them. Germline V gene lookup returns CDR1 SGHTA and CDR2 FQGNSA. The CDR3 spells CASSLRDGHSYEQYF. The CDR3, as DNA: TGTGCCAGCAGCTTAAGGGACGGCCACTCCTACGAGCAGTACTTC.

CDR3: CASGLVLGQGPTNYGYTF. Here the CDR3 DNA reads TGTGCTAGTGGTTTGGTATTGGGTCAAGGTCCCACTAACTATGGCTACACCTTC. V is TRBV12-5 and J is TRBJ1-2; D uncertain. CDR3 length: 18 amino acids. Looked up from germline, CDR1 is LGHNT and CDR2 is FRNRAP. The V and J ends lost 0 bases and 0 bases respectively, with 17 bases between them.

The chain links TRBV4-1 to TRBJ1-2; 9 nucleotides agree with TRBD1. CDR3 length: 14 amino acids. The V gene's germline CDR1 is MGHRA and CDR2 YSYEKL. J lost 8 bases, V lost 1 base, and 5 bases had no gene match. In DNA, the CDR3 is TGCGCCAGCAGCCAAGGGACAGGGGAGGGAGGCTACACCTTC. This translates into CASSQGTGEGGYTF.

V gene TRBV6-5 combines with J gene TRBJ2-7, with D uncertain. The CDR3 extends over 14 amino acids. Germline V gene sequence: CDR1 MNHEY, CDR2 SVGAGI. The germline V and J ends were trimmed by 2 bases and 4 bases, with 12 bases remaining between them. CDR3 bases: TGTGCCAGCAGTTACCAGCTCGAAGGTTACGAGCAGTACTTC. Translation: CASSYQLEGYEQYF.

The rearrangement uses TRBV4-3 and TRBJ2-7, with 8 bases that match TRBD2. CDR1 is LGHNA, CDR2 YSLEER, per germline. The CDR3 has 15 amino acids. The V and J ends lost 6 bases and 1 base, in that order; junction bases with no gene match: 8. The CDR3 coding sequence is TGCGCCAGCAGAACCCTAGCGGGCGGATCCTACGAGCAGTACTTC. Its translation is CASRTLAGGSYEQYF.

Here the CDR3 reads CASSQGDRSTNEKLFF. The CDR3 DNA reads as TGCGCCAGCAGCCAAGGTGACAGGTCAACTAATGAAAAACTGTTTTTT. This chain joins TRBV4-3 and TRBJ1-4; D is possibly TRBD1 (6 bases). V gave up 1 base and J gave up 0 bases, with 9 bases separating them. The CDR3 has 16 amino acids. Germline V lookup: CDR1 LGHNA, CDR2 YSLEER.

The chain employs TRBV7-9 and TRBJ2-7, with TRBD2 identical over 13 bases. There are 15 residues in the CDR3. Germline assignment: CDR1 SEHNR and CDR2 FQNEAQ (reference sequence). V lost 3 bases to trimming and J lost 4 bases; unmatched junction nucleotides: 3. The CDR3 sequence: CASSLPGLAGYEQYF. CDR3 coding DNA: TGTGCCAGCAGCTTGCCGGGACTAGCGGGGTACGAGCAGTACTTC.

The chain is built from TRBV7-2 and TRBJ2-5; D is undetermined. The V end was cut by 4 bases, the J end by 1 base, with 7 bases between. Germline CDR1 is SGHTA and CDR2 is FQGNSA. The CDR3 spans 13 residues. The CDR3 spells CASSYQPQETQYF. Written as DNA, the CDR3 is TGTGCCAGCAGCTATCAGCCCCAAGAGACCCAGTACTTC.

V and J are TRBV2 and TRBJ1-2, with TRBD1 matching over 8 bases. This CDR3 region has 16 residues. Germline V lookup: CDR1 SNHLY, CDR2 FYNNEI. V dropped 2 bases and J dropped 6; count of bases not matched to a gene: 11. This CDR3 reads CASSEPRAGGGHGYTF. CDR3 DNA sequence: TGTGCCAGCAGTGAACCCCGGGCAGGGGGCGGGCATGGCTACACCTTC.

This clone was found once. The chain uses TRBV5-1 and TRBJ1-6; TRBD1 matches 12 bases. The CDR3 runs 20 residues. J gave up 8 bases and V 5 bases, and 20 bases lay outside the gene matches. Germline V lookup: CDR1 SGHRS, CDR2 YFSETQ. The CDR3 region is CASRQEAGTGGFAVYSPLHF. Written as DNA, the CDR3 is TGCGCCAGCAGGCAAGAAGCCGGGACAGGGGGCTTCGCTGTGTATTCACCCCTCCACTTT.

The rearrangement uses TRBV29-1 and TRBJ2-1, with no clear D. This CDR3 has 10 amino acids. Trimming took off 6 bases at V and 5 bases at J, with 5 bases between the two ends. Germline loops: CDR1 SQVTM, CDR2 ANQGSEA. CDR3 sequence: CSVLHNEQFF. The CDR3 region has the DNA TGCAGCGTACTACACAATGAGCAGTTCTTC.

The chain links TRBV9 to TRBJ1-1; tentative D call: TRBD1 (5 bases). Germline V gene lookup returns CDR1 SGDLS and CDR2 YYNGEE. This CDR3 contains 14 residues. The ends were cut back, 2 bases at V and 0 bases at J, with 8 bases in the middle. CDR3 nucleotide sequence: TGTGCCAGCAGCGTGGGGCCTATGAACACTGAAGCTTTCTTT. It codes for CASSVGPMNTEAFF.

The genes are TRBV4-2 and TRBJ2-3; 8 positions agree with TRBD2. V was pared by 4 bases and J by 4 bases, with 7 bases of the junction left unmatched. The CDR3 totals 15 residues. Germline-derived CDR1 and CDR2 are LGHNA and YNFKEQ. CDR3 in DNA: TGTGCCAGCAGCCCCGGGGGGGGCCGGGCAGATACGCAGTATTTT. It codes for CASSPGGGRADTQYF.

This chain uses TRBV7-6 with TRBJ1-1; no clear D gene. V lost 1 base and J 4 bases, leaving 10 bases between the germline ends. Germline V gene data show CDR1 as SGHVS and CDR2 as FNYEAQ. The CDR3 consists of 14 residues. The CDR3 is CASSLERVRTEAFF. Written as DNA, the CDR3 is TGTGCCAGCAGCTTAGAGCGGGTACGCACTGAAGCTTTCTTT.

The chain combines TRBV5-1 with TRBJ1-1; perhaps TRBD1 as D (5 bases). This CDR3 is 14 amino acids long. The V end was cut by 4 bases, the J end by 0 bases, with 10 bases between. From germline, CDR1 is SGHRS and CDR2 YFSETQ. CDR3 coding DNA: TGCGCCAGCAGCCCTGGACATCTGAACACTGAAGCTTTCTTT. Protein sequence: CASSPGHLNTEAFF.

V and J are TRBV27 and TRBJ2-1; the D gene could be TRBD1 or TRBD2 (5 bases each). This CDR3 comprises 16 residues. The V gene lost 1 base and the J gene lost 1 base, with 11 bases spanning the gap. Germline V gene lookup returns CDR1 MNHEY and CDR2 SMNVEV (reference sequence). CDR3 in amino acids: CASSLLGERSYNEQFF. CDR3 DNA: TGTGCCAGCAGTTTATTGGGGGAAAGGTCCTACAATGAGCAGTTCTTC.

V gene TRBV7-9 combines with J gene TRBJ2-2; TRBD1 is a possible D gene (5 bases). Trimming removed 5 bases at V and 6 bases at J, with 10 bases between. The CDR3 runs 13 residues. The germline gives CDR1 SEHNR, CDR2 FQNEAQ (reference sequence). The CDR3, as DNA: TGTGCCAGCAGCACCAGGGTATCCGGGGAGCTGTTTTTT. Its translation: CASSTRVSGELFF.

The chain has TRBV5-8 and TRBJ1-1, with TRBD1 matching over 12 bases. V dropped 4 bases and J dropped 3; count of bases not matched to a gene: 13. This CDR3 spans 18 amino acids. Germline-derived CDR1 and CDR2 are SGHTS and YDEGEE. DNA of the CDR3: TGTGCCAGCAGCATTACCGGGACAGGGGGCGCGAGGTACACTGAAGCTTTCTTT. Its protein product is CASSITGTGGARYTEAFF. The variable domain in full, with the rest retrieved from reference TRBV5-8 and TRBJ1-1, is EAGVTQSPTHLIKTRGQQATLRCSPISGHTSVYWYQQALGLGLQFLLWYDEGEERNRGNFPPRFSGRQFPNYSSELNVNALELEDSALYLCASSITGTGGARYTEAFFGQGTRLTVV.